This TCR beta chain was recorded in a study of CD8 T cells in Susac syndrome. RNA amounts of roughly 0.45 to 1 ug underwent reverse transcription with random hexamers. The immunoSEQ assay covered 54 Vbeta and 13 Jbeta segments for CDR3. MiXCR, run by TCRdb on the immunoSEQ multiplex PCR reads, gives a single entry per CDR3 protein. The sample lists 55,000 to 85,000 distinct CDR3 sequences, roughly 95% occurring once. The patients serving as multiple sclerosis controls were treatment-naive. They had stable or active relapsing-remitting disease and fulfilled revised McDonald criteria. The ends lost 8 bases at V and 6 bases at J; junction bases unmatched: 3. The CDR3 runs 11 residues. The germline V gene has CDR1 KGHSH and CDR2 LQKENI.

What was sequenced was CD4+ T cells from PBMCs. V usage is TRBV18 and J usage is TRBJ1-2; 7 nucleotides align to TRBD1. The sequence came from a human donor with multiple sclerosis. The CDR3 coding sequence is TGTGCCAGCGCTACAGGGGATGGCTACACCTTC. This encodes CASATGDGYTF.